This TCR beta chain derives from a study of response to subunit inactivated influenza vaccine. This CDR3 comprises 17 residues. Germline CDR1 and CDR2: LGHNA and YNFKEQ. Trimming cost V 3 bases and J 7 bases, with 19 bases left between them. Study-level results: Authors suggested seasonal influenza vaccinations each recruit few new T cells.

As concerns this clonotype: The target antigen is unknown.

MiXCR, run by TCRdb on the RT-PCR reads, gives a single entry per CDR3 protein. The repertoire holds about 530,000 distinct CDR3 sequences, with about 10% as singletons. This clonotype was obtained from a man between 50 and 59 years old who received an inactivated influenza vaccine. V and J are TRBV4-2 and TRBJ1-6; maybe TRBD1 (5 bases). This specimen was PBMCs from blood, taken on the day of vaccination. The CDR3 sequence is CASSQSSGKLLNSPLHF. The CDR3, as DNA: TGTGCCAGCAGCCAGTCATCAGGGAAATTATTGAATTCACCCCTCCACTTT.